This T cell receptor beta chain derives from a study of regulatory T cells in long-lasting Graves disease. The study's findings and limits: The TCR repertoire of persistent Graves' patients was less diverse than that of newly diagnosed ones. Whereas 900 to 1,000 public clonotypes were shared by new patients, persistent patients shared more, at some 3,000.

Relying on iRepertoire HTBI primers and Arm-PCR of CDR3 regions, the team built TCR beta libraries. TCRdb used MiXCR to reprocess the multiplex PCR reads, holding one entry per CDR3 protein. The table includes 620,000 or so distinct CDR3 sequences, roughly 15% detected once. The sample holds many counts of this clonotype. Its specificity is not known. Time point denoted: newly diagnosed GD, antithyroid drugs for less than 3 months. PBMCs were the source of the RNA used for TCR sequencing. Per American Thyroid Association guidelines, Graves' disease was diagnosed. The CDR3 runs to 12 residues. CDR1 is LGHDT and CDR2 is YNNKEL in the germline V gene (reference sequence). V was clipped by 2 bases and J by 2 bases, with 3 bases between them. Separately, the same data were catalogued under a study of T cells in Graves' hyperthyroidism and ophthalmopathy. Turning to that study: Carried out on the TCR CDR3, a first-round RT-PCR used the HTBI primer set.

The sample here was peripheral blood mononuclear cells (PBMCs), taken at new diagnosis, from a patient treated with antithyroid drugs. The chain joins TRBV3-1 to TRBJ2-5; D is ambiguous. The receptor was derived from a woman aged 25 to 39 with Graves disease. DNA of the CDR3: TGTGCCAGCAGCCAACAGCAAGAGACCCAGTACTTC. Translating gives CASSQQQETQYF.